The clone carrying this T cell receptor (beta chain) was counted at least ten times. The CDR3 sequence is 12 residues long. V gave up 0 bases and J gave up 0 bases, with 0 bases separating them. Germline V lookup: CDR1 DFQATT, CDR2 SNEGSKA (reference sequence). The sample comes from a study of CD8+CD57+ T cells in acquired aplastic anemia. TCR beta VDJ and CDR3 profiles were obtained from a genomic DNA template. One entry per CDR3 protein results from TCRdb running MiXCR on the reads. The sample has 200,000 to 250,000 distinct CDR3 sequences, approximately 35% seen once. The source is a human donor in good health, serving as a control. The specimen sequenced was sorted CD4+, CD8+, or CD8+CD57+ T cells (not recorded which) from PBMCs. V usage is TRBV20-1 and J usage is TRBJ1-5; D is undetermined. CDR3 bases: TGCAGTGCTAGAGATAGCAATCAGCCCCAGCATTTT. Protein sequence: CSARDSNQPQHF.